One sample yielded the 13 T cell receptor beta chains listed below, sequenced in a study of blood T cell repertoires in COVID-19. Clones were sequenced by immunoSEQ multiplex PCR, and TCRdb holds only the in-frame ones, with some missing. The top ten hold 1.5% to 2% of the sample, which has more than 80,000 clones, around 88% seen once. The sequencing sample was made of peripheral blood. The source of these receptors is a man aged 80 or over with acute or convalescent COVID-19.

The V call is TRBV16, the J call TRBJ1-5, with 9 bases identical to TRBD1. Germline CDR1 and CDR2: KGHSY and FQNENV. The CDR3 totals 14 residues. The V segment lost 5 bases and the J segment 3 bases; nucleotides outside the gene matches: 2. CDR3 DNA sequence: TGTGCCAGCAGCTGGACAGGGGACAATCAGCCCCAGCATTTT. Protein product: CASSWTGDNQPQHF.

The chain links TRBV5-6 to TRBJ1-1; D is unclear. The germline V gene encodes CDR1 SGHDT and CDR2 YYEEEE. There are 15 residues in the CDR3. V lost 4 bases to trimming and J lost 5 bases, with 18 bases between them. CDR3 sequence: CASSHLGRKMTEAFF. For the CDR3, the DNA is TGTGCCAGCAGCCACCTCGGGAGGAAAATGACTGAAGCTTTCTTT.

The chain joins TRBV4-2 to TRBJ2-4; the D gene is possibly TRBD1 (5 bases). V gave up 0 bases and J gave up 8 bases, with 8 bases separating them. The germline gives CDR1 LGHNA, CDR2 YNFKEQ. The length of the CDR3 is 13 residues. CDR3 nucleotide sequence: TGTGCCAGCAGCCAAGATCTAGGGGACATTCAGTACTTC. Its translation: CASSQDLGDIQYF.

This clone was counted a few times. The chain links TRBV9 to TRBJ2-3; TRBD2 agrees at 8 bases. After removal of 4 bases from V and 2 bases from J, the junction contained 6 bases not matched to a gene. The V gene's germline CDR1 is SGDLS and CDR2 YYNGEE. The CDR3 has 15 amino acids. CDR3 sequence reads: CASSPGLVFTDTQYF. In DNA form, the CDR3 reads TGTGCCAGCAGCCCGGGACTAGTATTCACAGATACGCAGTATTTT.

The rearrangement uses TRBV6-5 and TRBJ2-1; 8 bases agree with TRBD2. The CDR3 covers 15 residues. Germline loops: CDR1 MNHEY, CDR2 SVGAGI. With 7 bases clipped from V and 9 bases from J, the junction kept 14 bases outside the gene matches. CDR3 region: CASMTSGRHGGEQFF. The CDR3 region has the DNA TGTGCCAGCATGACCAGCGGGAGACACGGAGGTGAGCAGTTCTTC.

The chain couples TRBV7-2 to TRBJ2-1; maybe TRBD2 (5 bases). CDR1 is SGHTA and CDR2 is FQGNSA in the germline V gene. V lost 4 bases and J lost 9, with 13 bases in between. CDR3 size: 13 residues. This CDR3 is CASSSARVGEQFF. CDR3 nucleotide sequence: TGTGCCAGCAGCTCAGCGAGGGTGGGTGAGCAGTTCTTC. Filled out from reference TRBV7-2 and TRBJ2-1, the complete variable domain reads GAGVSQSPSNKVTEKGKDVELRCDPISGHTALYWYRQSLGQGLEFLIYFQGNSAPDKSGLPSDRFSAERTGGSVSTLTIQRTQQEDSAVYLCASSSARVGEQFFGPGTRLTVL.

The chain recombines TRBV6-5 with TRBJ2-7; D possibly corresponds to TRBD1 (6 bases). The length of the CDR3 is 14 residues. The V end lost 0 bases, the J end lost 1 base, and 7 bases lay between the germline ends. Germline loops: CDR1 MNHEY, CDR2 SVGAGI. As DNA, the CDR3 is TGTGCCAGCAGTTACTCGCAGGGGTCCTACGAGCAGTACTTC. Translation: CASSYSQGSYEQYF.

This sequence joins TRBV3-1 (or the pseudogene TRBV3-2) and TRBJ1-2, with 10 positions matching TRBD1. With V trimmed by 1 base and J by 7 bases, 6 bases remained unmatched. This CDR3 has 15 amino acids. Germline V CDR1 and CDR2: LGHDT, YNNKEL (reference sequence). The CDR3: CASSQGLDRGLGYTF. The CDR3, as DNA: TGTGCCAGCAGCCAAGGGCTCGACAGGGGGCTTGGCTACACCTTC.

V usage is TRBV11-2 and J usage is TRBJ2-2, with D perhaps matching TRBD2 (6 bases). The CDR3 has 15 amino acids. Deletions cut 6 bases from V and 5 bases from J, with 16 bases between. The germline V gene has CDR1 SGHAT and CDR2 FQNNGV. The CDR3 nucleotides read TGTGCCAGCAGATCAAACGGGAGTTGGACCGGGGAGCTGTTTTTT. It specifies CASRSNGSWTGELFF.

The chain has TRBV5-4 and TRBJ1-2; no clear D gene. Per germline, CDR1 SGHNT and CDR2 YYREEE (reference sequence). Trimming removed 0 bases from V and 6 bases from J, with 9 bases in between. The CDR3 is 13 amino acids. CDR3 nucleotides: TGTGCCAGCAGCTTGGCATCGGGGAATGGCTACACCTTC. This translates into CASSLASGNGYTF.

The gene calls are TRBV28 and TRBJ2-2, with 11 bases lining up with TRBD2. Unmatched junction bases numbered 6, after V lost 0 bases and J lost 6 bases. CDR3 length equals 17 residues. Germline CDR1 is MDHEN and CDR2 is SYDVKM. CDR3 bases: TGTGCCAGCAGTTTATGGGTGCTAGCGGGAGGTCCCGGGGAGCTGTTTTTT. Its protein is CASSLWVLAGGPGELFF. The entire variable domain, with the rest obtained from reference TRBV28 and TRBJ2-2, is as follows: DVKVTQSSRYLVKRTGEKVFLECVQDMDHENMFWYRQDPGLGLRLIYFSYDVKMKEKGDIPEGYSVSREKKERFSLILESASTNQTSMYLCASSLWVLAGGPGELFFGEGSRLTVL.

This clone showed up just a few times. The rearrangement uses TRBV29-1 and TRBJ1-3; tentative D call: TRBD1 (6 bases). The germline gives CDR1 SQVTM, CDR2 ANQGSEA. Trimming cost V 1 base and J 0 bases, with 10 bases left between them. This CDR3 region has 15 residues. The DNA for the CDR3 is TGCAGCGTTGAAGCCACAGGGAGCTCTGGAAACACCATATATTTT. Protein: CSVEATGSSGNTIYF. The full variable domain, completed using reference TRBV29-1 and TRBJ1-3, is SAVISQKPSRDICQRGTSLTIQCQVDSQVTMMFWYRQQPGQSLTLIATANQGSEATYESGFVIDKFPISRPNLTFSTLTVSNMSPEDSSIYLCSVEATGSSGNTIYFGEGSWLTVV.

This rearrangement joins TRBV13 to TRBJ2-1; possible D gene TRBD1, 6 bases. The CDR3 is 19 amino acids. Between the trimmed V and J ends, which lost 5 bases and 3 bases, there was a span of 26 bases. CDR1 and CDR2 from the germline V gene are PRHDT and FYEKMQ (reference sequence). The CDR3 region has the DNA TGTGCCAGCAGCCCCGTAGGGGGAAACAGCGGAAAAATCTACAATGAGCAGTTCTTC. Translated: CASSPVGGNSGKIYNEQFF.